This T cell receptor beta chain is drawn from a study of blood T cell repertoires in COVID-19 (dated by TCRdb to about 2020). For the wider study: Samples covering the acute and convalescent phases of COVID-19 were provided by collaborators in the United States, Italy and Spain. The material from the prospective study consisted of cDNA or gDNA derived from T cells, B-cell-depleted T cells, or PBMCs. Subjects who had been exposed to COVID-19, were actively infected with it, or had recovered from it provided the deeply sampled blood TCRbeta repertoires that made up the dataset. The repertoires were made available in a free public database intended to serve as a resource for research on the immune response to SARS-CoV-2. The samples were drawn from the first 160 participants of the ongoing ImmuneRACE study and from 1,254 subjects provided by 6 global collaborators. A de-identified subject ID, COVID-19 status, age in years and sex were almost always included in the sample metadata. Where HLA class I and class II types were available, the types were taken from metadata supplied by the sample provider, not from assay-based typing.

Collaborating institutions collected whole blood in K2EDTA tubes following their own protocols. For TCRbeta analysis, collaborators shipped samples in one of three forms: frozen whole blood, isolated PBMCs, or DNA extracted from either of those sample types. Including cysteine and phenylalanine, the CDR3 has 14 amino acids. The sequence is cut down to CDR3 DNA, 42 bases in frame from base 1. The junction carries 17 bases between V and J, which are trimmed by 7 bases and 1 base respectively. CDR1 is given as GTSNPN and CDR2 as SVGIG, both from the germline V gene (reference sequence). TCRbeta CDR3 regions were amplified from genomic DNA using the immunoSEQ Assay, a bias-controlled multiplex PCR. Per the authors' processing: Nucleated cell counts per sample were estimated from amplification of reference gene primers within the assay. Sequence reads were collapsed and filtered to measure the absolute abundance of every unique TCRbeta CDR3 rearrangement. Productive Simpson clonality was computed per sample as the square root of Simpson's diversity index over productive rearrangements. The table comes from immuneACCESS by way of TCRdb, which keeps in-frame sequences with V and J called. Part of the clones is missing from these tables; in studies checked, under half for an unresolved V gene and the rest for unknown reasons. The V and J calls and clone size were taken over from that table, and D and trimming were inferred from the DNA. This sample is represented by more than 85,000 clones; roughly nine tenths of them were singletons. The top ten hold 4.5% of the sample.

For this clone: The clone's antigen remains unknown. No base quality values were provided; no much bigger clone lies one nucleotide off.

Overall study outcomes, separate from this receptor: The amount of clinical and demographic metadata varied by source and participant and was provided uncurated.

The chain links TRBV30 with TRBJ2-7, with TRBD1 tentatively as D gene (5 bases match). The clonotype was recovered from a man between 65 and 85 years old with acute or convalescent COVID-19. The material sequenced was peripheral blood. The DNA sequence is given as TGTGCCTTAAACAGACAGACCCAGTCCTACGAGCAGTACTTC. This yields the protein CALNRQTQSYEQYF.